The 4 T cell receptor beta chains presented below share a single source sample, sequenced in a study of blood T cells in healthy people across ages (dated by TCRdb to the mid-2010s). Library prep was done by 5' RACE. The reads were generated on an Illumina HiSeq 2500. A second 7 to 11 cycle PCR used a sample-barcoded 5' primer and a J-beta primer mix. TCRdb passed the public sequencing reads through fastp at Q25 and MiXCR, retaining productive beta sequences. Rows are unified per CDR3 protein, each entry keeping the most common DNA and genes. In all, the sample holds 500,000 to 650,000 distinct CDR3 sequences, and approximately 26% of those were seen once. The leading ten clones occupy roughly 3.5% of the sample. In addition, the sample was reused for a study of T cells of mothers and their children.

The sample comprised blood. All receptors derive from a boy aged 2 to 9 in good health.

This chain joins TRBV5-1 and TRBJ2-2; D call uncertain. The CDR3 runs to 13 residues. Trimming took 6 bases from V and 0 from J, leaving 6 bases between them. The germline V gene encodes CDR1 SGHRS and CDR2 YFSETQ. The CDR3 DNA reads as TGCGCCAGCATGTGGACGAACACCGGGGAGCTGTTTTTT. Translating gives CASMWTNTGELFF.

The chain recombines TRBV24-1 with TRBJ2-7; D may be TRBD1 or TRBD2 (5 bases each). Trimming shortened V by 3 bases and J by 1 base, and 9 bases separated the two germline ends. Germline CDR1 reads KGHDR; CDR2 reads SFDVKD. This CDR3 contains 14 residues. CDR3: CATSDPGRSYEQYF. Written as DNA, the CDR3 is TGTGCCACCAGTGATCCGGGACGGTCCTACGAGCAGTACTTC.

For the CDR3, the DNA is TGTGCCAGCAGCTTGGACCCCCGGAGCTACACCTTC. Its translation: CASSLDPRSYTF. The chain links TRBV7-2 to TRBJ1-2; D ambiguous. The CDR3 has 12 amino acids. Germline lookup yields CDR1 SGHTA and CDR2 FQGNSA. The V gene lost 3 bases and the J gene lost 9 bases, with 11 bases spanning the gap.

V and J are TRBV29-1 and TRBJ2-1; unclear D gene. This CDR3 is 16 amino acids long. Germline CDR1 and CDR2: SQVTM and ANQGSEA. The V end was cut by 6 bases, the J end by 3 bases, with 21 bases between. Here the CDR3 reads CSVVPLSAGDYNEQFF. CDR3 coding DNA: TGCAGCGTCGTTCCACTAAGTGCTGGGGACTACAATGAGCAGTTCTTC.